This entry lists 17 T cell receptor beta chains sequenced from one sample in a study of cytomegalovirus exposure and HLA in healthy donors. PCR amplification relied on 60 Vbeta primers (plus 13 Jbeta primers). The repertoire was sequenced with immunoSEQ multiplex PCR; TCRdb's copy has only in-frame clones and lacks some. The sample has about 200,000 clones, over 65% seen once. Sequencing input: PBMCs. Receptor source: a woman aged 25 to 39 in good health and CMV-seronegative.

This clone was observed once. This chain uses TRBV11-2 with TRBJ2-2; the D gene is possibly TRBD1 (6 bases). Germline assignment: CDR1 SGHAT and CDR2 FQNNGV. V was shortened by 4 bases and J by 5 bases, with 8 bases between the two germline ends. The CDR3 spans 13 residues. The DNA for the CDR3 is TGTGCCAGCAGCTCCGACAGGACCGGGGAGCTGTTTTTT. Translated, it gives CASSSDRTGELFF.

The genes are TRBV4-2 and TRBJ2-7; 11 nucleotides align to TRBD1. Looked up from germline, CDR1 is LGHNA and CDR2 is YNFKEQ. The junction had 4 bases not matched to a gene; V was cut back by 0 bases and J by 3 bases. The CDR3 is 16 residues long. The CDR3 DNA reads as TGTGCCAGCAGCCAAGATCGAGGGACAGGGGGCTACGAGCAGTACTTC. Translating gives CASSQDRGTGGYEQYF.

This chain links TRBV19 with TRBJ2-2, with D tentatively TRBD1 (6 bases). The CDR3 covers 15 residues. Trimming took off 6 bases at V and 3 bases at J, with 14 bases between the two ends. Germline V gene lookup returns CDR1 LNHDA and CDR2 SQIVND (reference sequence). CDR3 DNA: TGTGCCAGTAGGAGGGGGTTATTTGACACCGGGGAGCTGTTTTTT. Translation gives CASRRGLFDTGELFF.

The chain recombines TRBV30 with TRBJ2-1; D is perhaps TRBD2 (5 bases). CDR3 size: 13 residues. CDR1 is GTSNPN, CDR2 SVGIG, per germline (reference sequence). V was pared by 1 base and J by 9 bases, with 13 bases between. The CDR3 DNA sequence: TGTGCCTGGAGTGCCCTCGGACTGAGTGAGCAGTTCTTC. Amino acids: CAWSALGLSEQFF. Together with reference TRBV30 and TRBJ2-1, the CDR3 gives the full variable domain: SQTIHQWPATLVQPVGSPLSLECTVEGTSNPNLYWYRQAAGRGLQLLFYSVGIGQISSEVPQNLSASRPQDRQFILSSKKLLLSDSGFYLCAWSALGLSEQFFGPGTRLTVL.

This clone was seen only once. The rearrangement links TRBV19 to TRBJ2-3; a possible D gene is TRBD2 (5 bases). The CDR3 consists of 16 residues. The V end was cut by 6 bases, the J end by 6 bases, with 22 bases between. Germline V gene sequence: CDR1 LNHDA, CDR2 SQIVND (reference sequence). The CDR3 loop is CASSWNGEGLKDTQYF. CDR3 coding DNA: TGTGCCAGTAGCTGGAATGGAGAGGGATTGAAGGATACGCAGTATTTT.

The chain carries TRBV30 and TRBJ1-5; D possibly corresponds to TRBD1 (5 bases). V was shortened by 1 base and J by 6 bases, with 13 bases between the two germline ends. Germline CDR1 GTSNPN, CDR2 SVGIG (reference sequence). This CDR3 is built from 14 residues. This CDR3 reads CAWSARTISQPQHF. The CDR3 coding sequence is TGTGCCTGGAGTGCACGGACAATCAGTCAGCCCCAGCATTTT.

The chain uses TRBV11-2 and TRBJ1-1, with a tentative D call TRBD1 (6 bases). The CDR3 spans 16 residues. Trimming removed 5 bases from V and 3 bases from J, with 19 bases in between. Germline V gives CDR1 SGHAT, CDR2 FQNNGV. The chain's CDR3 is CASSRPAGEIDTEAFF. Here the CDR3 DNA reads TGTGCCAGCAGCCGACCGGCAGGGGAGATAGACACTGAAGCTTTCTTT.

J is TRBJ2-1 and V is TRBV27; 7 nucleotides agree with TRBD1. The CDR3 is 15 residues long. Germline loops: CDR1 MNHEY, CDR2 SMNVEV (reference sequence). The J segment lost 4 bases and the V segment lost 3 bases, leaving 6 bases of the junction unmatched. CDR3 bases: TGTGCCAGCAGTTTTATAGGGACAGCATACAATGAGCAGTTCTTC. It translates to CASSFIGTAYNEQFF.

The CDR3 loop is CASSYVASGSYNEQFF. In DNA, the CDR3 is TGTGCCAGCAGTTACGTTGCTAGCGGCTCCTACAATGAGCAGTTCTTC. The chain recombines TRBV6-5 with TRBJ2-1; 7 bases fit TRBD2. J lost 0 bases, V lost 2 bases, and 4 bases had no gene match. CDR1 MNHEY and CDR2 SVGAGI come from the germline V gene. CDR3 length: 16 residues.

The chain is built from TRBV7-3 and TRBJ2-5, with D possibly being TRBD1 (6 bases). The CDR3 runs 14 residues. The V gene's germline CDR1 is SGHTA and CDR2 FQGTGA. Trimming left V 0 bases short and J 6 bases short, with 11 bases between. CDR3 sequence reads: CASSLTSRGQTQYF. The DNA for the CDR3 is TGTGCCAGCAGCTTAACTTCCAGGGGCCAGACCCAGTACTTC.

The rearrangement uses TRBV4-1 and TRBJ2-7, with 9 bases identical to TRBD1. The CDR3 is 15 residues long. V gave up 2 bases and J gave up 0 bases; unmatched junction bases: 2. Germline CDR1 MGHRA, CDR2 YSYEKL. CDR3 bases: TGCGCCAGCAGCCAACCGACAGGGGGCTCCTACGAGCAGTACTTC. Translation gives CASSQPTGGSYEQYF.

This clone was counted between two and nine times. The chain employs TRBV5-4 and TRBJ2-5; maybe TRBD2 (6 bases). Trimming shortened V by 4 bases and J by 2 bases, and 12 bases separated the two germline ends. The germline V gene encodes CDR1 SGHNT and CDR2 YYREEE (reference sequence). This CDR3 is 14 amino acids long. The CDR3 DNA follows: TGTGCCAGCAGCGCGGGACGGATACAAGAGACCCAGTACTTC. Translation: CASSAGRIQETQYF.

The gene calls are TRBV4-2 and TRBJ1-1; D is unresolved. CDR1 and CDR2 from the germline V gene are LGHNA and YNFKEQ. CDR3 length: 14 residues. V shed 2 bases and J shed 9 bases, with 16 bases lying between them. CDR3 DNA: TGTGCCAGCAGCCAATTCGACAAGGCTGAAAAAGCTTTCTTT. This gives the protein CASSQFDKAEKAFF.

The chain is built from TRBV9 and TRBJ2-3, with D perhaps TRBD1 (6 bases). The CDR3 consists of 15 residues. Germline CDR1 SGDLS, CDR2 YYNGEE. Trimming took off 7 bases at V and 1 base at J, with 16 bases between the two ends. The CDR3, as DNA: TGTGCCAGCCTTCCCGGGACAACTGGCACAGATACGCAGTATTTT. Translating gives CASLPGTTGTDTQYF.

The chain couples TRBV29-1 to TRBJ2-7, with D possibly being TRBD2 (6 bases). The CDR3 has 14 residues. With 3 bases removed from V and 3 bases from J, the gap between germline ends came to 15 bases. Germline values: CDR1 SQVTM, CDR2 ANQGSEA. The CDR3 is CSVEWGDLSYEQYF. CDR3 nucleotides: TGCAGCGTTGAGTGGGGGGATCTTAGCTACGAGCAGTACTTC.

The chain combines TRBV7-3 with TRBJ2-1; a possible D gene is TRBD1 (5 bases). Germline lookup yields CDR1 SGHTA and CDR2 FQGTGA. Trimming shortened V by 0 bases and J by 9 bases, and 15 bases separated the two germline ends. This CDR3 is 15 amino acids long. The CDR3 DNA is TGTGCCAGCAGCTTAACTGGTGGGGCACAATTTGAGCAGTTCTTC. Protein product: CASSLTGGAQFEQFF.

The chain recombines TRBV2 with TRBJ2-7; 7 bases are a match to TRBD1. Germline trimming cut 7 bases from V and 7 bases from J; bases unmatched to any gene: 4. CDR3 size: 11 residues. The germline gives CDR1 SNHLY, CDR2 FYNNEI. The CDR3 here is CASKGAPEQYF. In DNA form, the CDR3 reads TGTGCCAGCAAGGGGGCGCCAGAGCAGTACTTC.